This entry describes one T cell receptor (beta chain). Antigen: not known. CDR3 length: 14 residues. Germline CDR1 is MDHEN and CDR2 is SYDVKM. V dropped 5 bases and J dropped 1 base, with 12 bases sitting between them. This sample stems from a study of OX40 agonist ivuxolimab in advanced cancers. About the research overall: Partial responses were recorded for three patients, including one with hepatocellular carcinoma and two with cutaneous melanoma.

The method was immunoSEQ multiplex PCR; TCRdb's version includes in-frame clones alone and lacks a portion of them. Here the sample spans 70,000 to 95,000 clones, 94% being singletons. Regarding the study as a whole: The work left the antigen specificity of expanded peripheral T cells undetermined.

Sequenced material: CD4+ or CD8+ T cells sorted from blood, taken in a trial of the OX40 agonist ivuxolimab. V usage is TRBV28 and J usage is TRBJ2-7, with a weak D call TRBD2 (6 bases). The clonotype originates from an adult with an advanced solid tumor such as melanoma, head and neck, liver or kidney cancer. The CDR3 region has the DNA TGTGCCAGCAGTCAGTTAGCGGCTTCCTACGAGCAGTACTTC. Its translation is CASSQLAASYEQYF.